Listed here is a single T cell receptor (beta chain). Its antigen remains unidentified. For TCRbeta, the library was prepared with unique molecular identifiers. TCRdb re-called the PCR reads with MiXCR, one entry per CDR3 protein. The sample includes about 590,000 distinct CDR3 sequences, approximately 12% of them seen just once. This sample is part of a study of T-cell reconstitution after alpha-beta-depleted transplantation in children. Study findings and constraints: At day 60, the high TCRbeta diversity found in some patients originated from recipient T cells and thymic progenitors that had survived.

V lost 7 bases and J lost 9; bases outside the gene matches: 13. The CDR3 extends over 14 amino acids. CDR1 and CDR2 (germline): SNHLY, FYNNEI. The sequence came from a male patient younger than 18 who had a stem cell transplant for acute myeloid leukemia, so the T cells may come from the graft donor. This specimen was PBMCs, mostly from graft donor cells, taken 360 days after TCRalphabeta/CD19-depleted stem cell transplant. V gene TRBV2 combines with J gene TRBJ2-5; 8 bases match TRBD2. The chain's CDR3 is CASTGTSRSLAQYF. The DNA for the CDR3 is TGTGCCAGCACCGGGACTAGTCGGTCGTTGGCCCAGTACTTC.